The 17 T cell receptor beta chains listed next were all sequenced from one sample in a study of T-cell memory formation after mild COVID-19. TCRdb re-called the 5' RACE reads through MiXCR, storing one row per CDR3 protein. The sample consists of tens of thousands of distinct CDR3 sequences, 15% to 20% of them appearing once. Material for sequencing was PBMCs or a T cell subset sorted from them (not recorded which). The receptors here all came from an adult woman who had mild COVID-19 (a few samples of this study predate the infection). Cell type and time point are not known.

This chain joins TRBV7-6 and TRBJ2-7; 10 bases are a match to TRBD1. Germline V gives CDR1 SGHVS, CDR2 FNYEAQ. The CDR3 spans 14 residues. Trimming cost V 3 bases and J 6 bases; bases outside gene matches: 5. CDR3 nucleotides: TGTGCCAGCAGCTTCGGACAGGGGGTGCTCGAGCAGTACTTC. Its translation is CASSFGQGVLEQYF.

J is TRBJ2-1 and V is TRBV4-3; D may be TRBD1 or TRBD2 (5 bases each). The CDR3 covers 13 residues. Germline CDR1 LGHNA, CDR2 YSLEER. V gave up 1 base and J gave up 9 bases, with 10 bases separating them. The CDR3 reads CASSQGLGTEQFF. CDR3 bases: TGCGCCAGCAGCCAAGGACTGGGGACTGAGCAGTTCTTC.

This clonotype was observed a handful of times. The chain uses TRBV9 and TRBJ2-1; 12 bases map to TRBD2. The CDR3 length is 15 residues. Trimming took 5 bases from V and 9 from J; bases not matched to a gene: 9. Germline values: CDR1 SGDLS, CDR2 YYNGEE. Here the CDR3 DNA reads TGTGCCAGCAGGTTAGGGGCTAGCGGGAGGGGTGAGCAGTTCTTC. Translated, it gives CASRLGASGRGEQFF.

The chain links TRBV9 to TRBJ2-5; 8 nucleotides line up with TRBD2. With V trimmed by 2 bases and J by 5 bases, 8 bases remained unmatched. CDR3 length: 15 residues. The germline V gene has CDR1 SGDLS and CDR2 YYNGEE. CDR3 DNA sequence: TGTGCCAGCAGCGTTTACGGGGGGGCCCCGGAGACCCAGTACTTC. This encodes CASSVYGGAPETQYF.

The chain employs TRBV5-5 and TRBJ1-5; no definite D call. Trimming stripped 1 base from V and 2 bases from J, with 19 bases between. CDR3 size: 18 residues. Germline V gives CDR1 SGHKS, CDR2 YYEKEE (reference sequence). The CDR3 spells CASSLSPPRPGGNQPQHF. The CDR3, as DNA: TGTGCCAGCAGCTTGTCCCCCCCCCGACCTGGAGGCAATCAGCCCCAGCATTTT.

The chain combines TRBV6-5 with TRBJ2-7; D may be TRBD2 (6 bases). V was shortened by 5 bases and J by 4 bases, with 21 bases between the two germline ends. This CDR3 is 16 amino acids long. The germline V gene has CDR1 MNHEY and CDR2 SVGAGI. The CDR3 loop reads CASSQGRGTLGYEQYF. The CDR3 bases are TGTGCCAGCAGTCAAGGCCGCGGGACGCTGGGGTACGAGCAGTACTTC.

The chain joins TRBV12-3 or TRBV12-4 to TRBJ1-1; TRBD1 might be the D (6 bases). This CDR3 has 13 amino acids. V lost 8 bases to trimming and J lost 8 bases, with 18 bases between them. The CDR3 region is CASSPFGGGEAFF. The CDR3 DNA reads TGTGCCAGCTCCCCATTTGGGGGCGGGGAAGCTTTCTTT.

The CDR3 reads CASSFVGELFF. The DNA of the CDR3 is TGTGCCAGCAGTTTTGTCGGGGAGCTGTTTTTT. V usage is TRBV12-3 or TRBV12-4 and J usage is TRBJ2-2; D uncertain. V was shortened by 3 bases and J by 7 bases, with 3 bases between the two germline ends. CDR3 length equals 11 residues.

Only a few counts were recorded for this clonotype. The J gene is TRBJ2-3, the V gene TRBV7-9; D not certain. V gave up 1 base and J gave up 6 bases, with 11 bases separating them. Germline lookup yields CDR1 SEHNR and CDR2 FQNEAQ (reference sequence). The CDR3 is 14 amino acids. CDR3 in amino acids: CASSLGWSGDTQYF. For the CDR3, the DNA is TGTGCCAGCAGCTTAGGTTGGTCGGGTGATACGCAGTATTTT.

This clonotype was observed a handful of times. This chain links TRBV11-2 with TRBJ2-7; D remains ambiguous. The CDR3 totals 14 residues. V lost 3 bases to trimming and J lost 2 bases, with 11 bases between them. Germline CDR1 is SGHAT and CDR2 is FQNNGV. CDR3 in DNA: TGTGCCAGCAGCTTTGGCGGCAGGACCTACGAGCAGTACTTC. Its protein is CASSFGGRTYEQYF.

V is TRBV12-3 or TRBV12-4 and J is TRBJ2-7, with unresolved D. The CDR3 has 12 amino acids. The V end lost 3 bases, the J end lost 5 bases, and 8 bases lay between the germline ends. DNA of the CDR3: TGTGCCAGCAGTTTGTCCGTTGACGAGCAGTACTTC. It encodes CASSLSVDEQYF.

The chain carries TRBV19 and TRBJ2-2, with D unclear. Trimming took off 11 bases at V and 7 bases at J, with 14 bases between the two ends. The germline gives CDR1 LNHDA, CDR2 SQIVND (reference sequence). The CDR3 consists of 12 residues. The CDR3 region has the DNA TGTGCCGTTTCGTGGCTCAGCGGGGAGCTGTTTTTT. Its translation: CAVSWLSGELFF. Supplemented by reference TRBV19 and TRBJ2-2, the full variable domain reads DGGITQSPKYLFRKEGQNVTLSCEQNLNHDAMYWYRQDPGQGLRLIYYSQIVNDFQKGDIAEGYSVSREKKESFPLTVTSAQKNPTAFYLCAVSWLSGELFFGEGSRLTVL.

The V call is TRBV20-1, the J call TRBJ2-1, with 10 bases matching TRBD1. This CDR3 comprises 16 residues. J was trimmed by 5 bases and V by 0 bases; bases with no gene match: 7. Germline V gene data show CDR1 as DFQATT and CDR2 as SNEGSKA (reference sequence). Here the CDR3 reads CSARDPVGQGNNEQFF. CDR3 nucleotide sequence: TGCAGTGCTAGAGATCCAGTGGGACAGGGGAACAATGAGCAGTTCTTC.

This clonotype occurred many times. V is TRBV7-9 and J is TRBJ2-3; D might be TRBD2 (6 bases). This CDR3 is 13 amino acids long. Trimming stripped 5 bases from V and 1 base from J, with 7 bases between. Germline lookup yields CDR1 SEHNR and CDR2 FQNEAQ (reference sequence). CDR3 in DNA: TGTGCCAGCAGCCCGGGGGGCACAGATACGCAGTATTTT. This codes for CASSPGGTDTQYF.

This clonotype came up once. V and J are TRBV5-1 and TRBJ1-1; perhaps TRBD1 as D (6 bases). Germline V gene lookup returns CDR1 SGHRS and CDR2 YFSETQ. Deletions cut 3 bases from V and 2 bases from J, with 17 bases between. The CDR3 covers 16 residues. Here the CDR3 DNA reads TGCGCCAGCAGCTCGGATGTAGGGGGTCCCAACACTGAAGCTTTCTTT. This translates into CASSSDVGGPNTEAFF.

This clonotype was picked up a small number of times. The chain employs TRBV4-1 and TRBJ2-7; D unresolved. The CDR3 length is 14 residues. Germline CDR1 reads MGHRA; CDR2 reads YSYEKL. Trimming removed 1 base from V and 1 base from J, with 8 bases in between. CDR3 nucleotide sequence: TGCGCCAGCAGCCAAGGGAGAGAGTCCTACGAGCAGTACTTC. As protein: CASSQGRESYEQYF.

This clonotype was observed a handful of times. The gene calls are TRBV29-1 and TRBJ2-7, with TRBD1 identical over 9 bases. The CDR3 sequence is 12 residues long. After removal of 4 bases from V and 5 bases from J, the junction contained 3 bases not matched to a gene. Germline V lookup: CDR1 SQVTM, CDR2 ANQGSEA. This CDR3 is CSVGQGEDEQYF. The CDR3 DNA reads as TGCAGCGTTGGACAGGGGGAGGACGAGCAGTACTTC.